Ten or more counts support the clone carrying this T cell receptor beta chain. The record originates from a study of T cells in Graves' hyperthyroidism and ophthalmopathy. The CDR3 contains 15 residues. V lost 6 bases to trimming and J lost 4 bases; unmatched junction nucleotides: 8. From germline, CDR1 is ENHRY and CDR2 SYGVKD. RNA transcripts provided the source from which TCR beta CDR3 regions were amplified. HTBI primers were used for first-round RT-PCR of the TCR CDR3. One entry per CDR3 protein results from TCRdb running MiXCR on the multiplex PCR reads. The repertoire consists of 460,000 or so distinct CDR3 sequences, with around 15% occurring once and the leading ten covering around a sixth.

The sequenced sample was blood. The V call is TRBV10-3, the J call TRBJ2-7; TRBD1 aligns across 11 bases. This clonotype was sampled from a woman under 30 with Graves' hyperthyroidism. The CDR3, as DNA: TGTGCCATCAGAGCGGGACAGGGGGAAGTTTACGAGCAGTACGTC. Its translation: CAIRAGQGEVYEQYV.